This TCR beta chain was retrieved from a study of cytomegalovirus exposure and HLA in healthy donors. Study results and caveats: Sequencing likely caused a cluster of highly shared sequence variants.

The PCR contained 60 Vbeta and 13 Jbeta primers. Repertoires were generated with immunoSEQ multiplex PCR, while TCRdb's copy carries only in-frame clones and drops some. The repertoire consists of about 130,000 clones, with roughly 80% occurring once and the leading ten covering 4%. These donors, healthy bone marrow donors, were studied. The donors, nominally healthy at sampling, likely had unrecorded immune exposures. With respect to this clone: What it recognizes is unknown.

The sample was PBMCs. This sequence originates from a man between 18 and 29 years old in good health and CMV-seropositive.

This CDR3 reads CASSIVSRGYTGELFF. As DNA, the CDR3 is TGTGCCAGTAGTATAGTGAGCAGGGGGTACACCGGGGAGCTGTTTTTT. The rearrangement joins TRBV19 to TRBJ2-2; TRBD1 matches at 7 bases. Germline CDR1 and CDR2: LNHDA and SQIVND (reference sequence). The CDR3 totals 16 residues. Losses at the gene ends were 1 base for V and 3 bases for J; bases not matched to a gene: 5.